What follows describes a single T cell receptor (beta chain). As yet, its antigen is unknown. These data originate in a study of cytomegalovirus exposure and HLA in healthy donors. Findings and caveats of the study: In vitro data verified a few CMV-associated chains as specific for CMV antigens.

Assay: immunoSEQ multiplex PCR; the TCRdb copy retains only in-frame clones and omits some. Found here are about 65,000 clones, 92% of them singletons; the top ten hold 1% to 1.5%. The TCR comes from a woman in her late teens or twenties in good health and CMV-seronegative. The source material was PBMCs.

CDR3 bases: TGTGCCAGCAGCCAGGAACAGGGGATTAACTATGGCTACACCTTC. Amino acid sequence: CASSQEQGINYGYTF. This rearrangement joins TRBV14 to TRBJ1-2, with TRBD1 matching over 7 bases. The V gene end was trimmed by 3 bases and the J gene end by 1 base; junction bases not matched to a gene: 5. The CDR3 runs to 15 residues. The germline CDR1 and CDR2 sequences are SGHDN and FVKESK.